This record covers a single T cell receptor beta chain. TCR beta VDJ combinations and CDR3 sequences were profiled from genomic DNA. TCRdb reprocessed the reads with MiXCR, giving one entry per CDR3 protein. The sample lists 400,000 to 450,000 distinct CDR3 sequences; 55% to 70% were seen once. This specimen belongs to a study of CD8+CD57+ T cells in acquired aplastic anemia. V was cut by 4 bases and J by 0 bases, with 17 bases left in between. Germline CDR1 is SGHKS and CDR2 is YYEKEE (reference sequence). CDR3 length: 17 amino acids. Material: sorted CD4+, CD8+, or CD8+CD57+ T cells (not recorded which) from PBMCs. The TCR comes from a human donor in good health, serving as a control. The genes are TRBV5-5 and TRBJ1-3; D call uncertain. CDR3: CASSPMNQASSGNTIYF. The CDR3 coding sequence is TGTGCCAGCAGCCCAATGAACCAAGCCTCCTCTGGAAACACCATATATTTT.